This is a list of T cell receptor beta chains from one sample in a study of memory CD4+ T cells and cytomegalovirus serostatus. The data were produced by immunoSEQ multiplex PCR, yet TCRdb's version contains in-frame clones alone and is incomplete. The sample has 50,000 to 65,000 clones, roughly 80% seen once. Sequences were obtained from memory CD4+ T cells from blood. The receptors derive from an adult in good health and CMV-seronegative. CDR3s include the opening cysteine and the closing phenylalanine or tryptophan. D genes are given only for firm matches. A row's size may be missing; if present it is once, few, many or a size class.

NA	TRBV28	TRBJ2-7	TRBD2	TGTGCCAGCAGCCCACAAGGGCGGGACCGCGGGGGGGAGCAGTACTTC	CASSPQGRDRGGEQYF
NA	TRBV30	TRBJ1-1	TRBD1	TGTGCCTGGAGCCGCATTTGGGACAGGGGAAGCTCGGGTGAAGCTTTCTTT	CAWSRIWDRGSSGEAFF
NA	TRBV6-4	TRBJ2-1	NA	TGTGCCAGCAGGGCTGAGGCGGGCTCAGTCTACAATGAGCAGTTCTTC	CASRAEAGSVYNEQFF
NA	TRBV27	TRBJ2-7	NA	TGTGCCAGCAGTCCTGGGCTCCGGGGGGCATCCTACGAGCAGTACTTC	CASSPGLRGASYEQYF
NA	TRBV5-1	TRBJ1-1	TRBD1	TGCGCCAGCAGCTTACCAAACCTCGGGACAGGGTTACAGAACACTGAAGCTTTCTTT	CASSLPNLGTGLQNTEAFF
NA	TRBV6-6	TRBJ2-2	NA	TGTGCCAGCAGTTACCGAAGTAGCGGGGAGCTGTTTTTT	CASSYRSSGELFF
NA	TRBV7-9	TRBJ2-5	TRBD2	TGTGCCAGCAGCTTAGCCCTAGCGGAACAAGAGACCCAGTACTTC	CASSLALAEQETQYF
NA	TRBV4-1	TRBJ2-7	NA	TGCGCCAGCAGCAAACACACCGGGCCTAGGAGCTCCTACGAGCAGTACTTC	CASSKHTGPRSSYEQYF
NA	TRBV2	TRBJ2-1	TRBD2	TGTGCCAGCAGTGGCAGGGTAGCGGGCAATGAGCAGTTCTTC	CASSGRVAGNEQFF
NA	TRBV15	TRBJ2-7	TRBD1	TGTGCCACCAGCAGAGATGGTGGTCGACAGGGCCTCTACGAGCAGTACTTC	CATSRDGGRQGLYEQYF
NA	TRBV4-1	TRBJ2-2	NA	TGCGCCAGCAGCCAAGCAGCCCTGTCCACCGGGGAGCTGTTTTTT	CASSQAALSTGELFF
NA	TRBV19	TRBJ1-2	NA	TGTGCCAGTAGTATCGGCCCCAGAAACTATGGCTACACCTTC	CASSIGPRNYGYTF
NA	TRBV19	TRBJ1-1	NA	TGTGCCAGTAACCCCACCACCCCCACAGGGACGGGAGACACTGAAGCTTTCTTT	CASNPTTPTGTGDTEAFF
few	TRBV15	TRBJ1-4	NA	TGTGCCACCAGCAAACAAGGGACTTTAGCGGAAAAACTGTTTTTT	CATSKQGTLAEKLFF
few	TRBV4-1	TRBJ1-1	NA	TGCGCCAGCAGCCAAGGTTTGACCAACGGCGAAGCTTTCTTT	CASSQGLTNGEAFF
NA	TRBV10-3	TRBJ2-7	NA	TGTGCCAGCCGACAGAGAACGGGGGTCGGGGACGAGCAGTACTTC	CASRQRTGVGDEQYF
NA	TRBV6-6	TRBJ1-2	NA	TGTGCCAGCAGTCCCGAGGGAACGGACCTTGGCTACACCTTC	CASSPEGTDLGYTF
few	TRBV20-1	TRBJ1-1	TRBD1	TGCAGTAGGACAGGGACTGAAGCTTTCTTT	CSRTGTEAFF
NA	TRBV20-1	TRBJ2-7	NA	TGCAGTGCTGCAGGGGAGTACGAGCAGTACTTC	CSAAGEYEQYF
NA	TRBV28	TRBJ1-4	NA	TGTGCCAGCAGTTCCCCCCCGGGAGTCCAGAGGGAAAAACTGTTTTTT	CASSSPPGVQREKLFF
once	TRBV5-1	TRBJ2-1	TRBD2	TGCGCCAGCAGCTTACTGACTAGCGGGGGGCTGGATGAGCAGTTCTTC	CASSLLTSGGLDEQFF
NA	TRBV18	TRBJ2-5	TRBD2	TGTGCCAGCTCACCACGTGGACTAGCGGGAAAAGAGACCCAGTACTTC	CASSPRGLAGKETQYF
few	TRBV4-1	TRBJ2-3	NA	TGCGCCAGCAGCCAAGATCAGGGGGGAGGCACAGATACGCAGTATTTT	CASSQDQGGGTDTQYF
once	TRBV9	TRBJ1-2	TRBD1	TGTGCCAGCAGCGTAGACAGGGGTGACTATGGCTACACCTTC	CASSVDRGDYGYTF
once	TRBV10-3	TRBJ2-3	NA	TGTGCCATCAGTGAGTCGGGGGGTGGAGATACGCAGTATTTT	CAISESGGGDTQYF
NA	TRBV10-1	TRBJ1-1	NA	TGCGCCAGCAGTGAGTCGACGGGAAACACTGAAGCTTTCTTT	CASSESTGNTEAFF
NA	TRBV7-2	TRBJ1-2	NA	TGTGCCAGCAGCTTAGGCAGGGACTATGGCTACACCTTC	CASSLGRDYGYTF
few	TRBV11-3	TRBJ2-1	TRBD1	TGTGCCACCTCGCCGGGACAGTACAATGAGCAGTTCTTC	CATSPGQYNEQFF
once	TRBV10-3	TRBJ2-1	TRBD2	TGTGCCATCACCGAGACTAGCGGGGGGCTCCTGTCCTACAATGAGCAGTTCTTC	CAITETSGGLLSYNEQFF
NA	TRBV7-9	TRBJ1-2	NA	TGTGCCAGCAGCAAAGAAGGGGGGAACTATGGCTACACCTTC	CASSKEGGNYGYTF
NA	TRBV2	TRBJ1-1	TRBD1	TGTGCCAGCAATAAAGGACAGGGGTCGTCTGAAGCTTTCTTT	CASNKGQGSSEAFF
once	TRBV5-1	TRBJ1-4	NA	TGCGCCAGCAGCTTAAACACAGTGGGGGGTGAAAAACTGTTTTTT	CASSLNTVGGEKLFF
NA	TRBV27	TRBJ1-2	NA	TGTGCCAGCAGTTTATCTTCCCTCGGCTACTCTGGCTACACCTTC	CASSLSSLGYSGYTF
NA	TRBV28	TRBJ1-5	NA	TGTGCCAGCAGTTTTTCCTTGGGATTGGGGTCTGGGGATCAGCCCCAGCATTTT	CASSFSLGLGSGDQPQHF
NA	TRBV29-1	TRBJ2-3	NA	TGCAGCGTTGACGATAAGAGGACCTCGGGCACAGATACGCAGTATTTT	CSVDDKRTSGTDTQYF
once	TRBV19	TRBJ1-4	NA	TGTGCCGCCGGCAGGGGAAGACAAGAAAAACTGTTTTTT	CAAGRGRQEKLFF
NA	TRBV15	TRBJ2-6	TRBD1	TGTGCCACCAGCAGAGGCGTTTTTGGGACAGTCAACGTCCTGACTTTC	CATSRGVFGTVNVLTF
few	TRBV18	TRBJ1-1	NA	TGTGCCAGCTCACCACCGATAGGGGAAACTGAAGCTTTCTTT	CASSPPIGETEAFF
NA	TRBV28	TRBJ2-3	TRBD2	TGTGCCAGCAGTTTAAGGCCCCCGGGACTAGCGGGATTGGGAGATACGCAGTATTTT	CASSLRPPGLAGLGDTQYF
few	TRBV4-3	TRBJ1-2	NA	TGCGCCAGCAGCCGCGACTCCCGTTCGGATGGCTACACCTTC	CASSRDSRSDGYTF
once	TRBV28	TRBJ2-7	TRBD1	TGTGCCAGCAGTATACAGGGGGGAGCCTACGAGCAGTACTTC	CASSIQGGAYEQYF
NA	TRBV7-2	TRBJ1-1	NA	TGTGCCAGCAGCTTCGGCCAGATGAACACTGAAGCTTTCTTT	CASSFGQMNTEAFF
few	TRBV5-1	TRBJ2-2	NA	TGCGCCAGCAGGCTCGAAGGTTATACCGGGGAGCTGTTTTTT	CASRLEGYTGELFF
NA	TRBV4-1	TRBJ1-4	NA	TGCGCCAGCAGCGATGACAGGACCGGGAAAGGGCTGTTTTTT	CASSDDRTGKGLFF
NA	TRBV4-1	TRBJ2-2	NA	TGCGCCAGCAGCCAAGATGGACGAGGAACCGGGGAGCTGTTTTTT	CASSQDGRGTGELFF
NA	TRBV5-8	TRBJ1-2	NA	TGTGCCAGCAGCGAGGGACGCGGGTTTACCTATGGCTACACCTTC	CASSEGRGFTYGYTF
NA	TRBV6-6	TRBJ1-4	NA	TGTGCCAGCAGTCCCCGCCCGAATGAAAAACTGTTTTTT	CASSPRPNEKLFF
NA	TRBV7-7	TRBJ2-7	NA	TGTGCTAGCAGCTTAGCGTCGGGCTCCTACGAGCAGTACTTC	CASSLASGSYEQYF
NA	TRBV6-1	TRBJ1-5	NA	TGTGCCAGCAGGGGGGAGGCAGGGAGTAATCAGCCCCAGCATTTT	CASRGEAGSNQPQHF
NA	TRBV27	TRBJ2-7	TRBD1	TGTGCCAGCAGAACGGGACAGATCTCCTACGAGCAGTACTTC	CASRTGQISYEQYF
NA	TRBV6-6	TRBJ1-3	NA	TGTGCCAGCACTCTACAGGGCAGCTCTGGAAACACCATATATTTT	CASTLQGSSGNTIYF
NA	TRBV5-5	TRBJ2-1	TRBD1	TGTGCCAGCAGCTCCCGATTAATAGAAGACAGGGCCGGCAATGAGCAGTTCTTC	CASSSRLIEDRAGNEQFF
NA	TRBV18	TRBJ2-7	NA	TGTGCCAGCTCACCCCCACAGCTACTGGGGGAGCAGTACTTC	CASSPPQLLGEQYF
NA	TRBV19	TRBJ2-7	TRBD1	TGTGCCAGTAGTATAATATCGGGACAGGGGCTCGAGCAGTACTTC	CASSIISGQGLEQYF
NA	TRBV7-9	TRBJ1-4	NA	TGTGCCAGCATTCAGGAGGCAACTAATGAAAAACTGTTTTTT	CASIQEATNEKLFF
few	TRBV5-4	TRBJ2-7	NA	TGTGCCAGCAGCCAGGTGGAGAAGTACGAGCAGTACTTC	CASSQVEKYEQYF
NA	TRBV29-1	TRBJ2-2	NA	TGCAGCGTCCGGGACACAAACACCGGGGAGCTGTTTTTT	CSVRDTNTGELFF
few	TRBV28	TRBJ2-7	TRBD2	TGTGCCAGCAGGCAGGGCGGCGGGAGCTCCTACGAGCAGTACTTC	CASRQGGGSSYEQYF
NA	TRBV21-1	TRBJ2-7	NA	TGTGCCAGCAGCAAAGGCAGGGTCTCCTACGAGCAGTACTTC	CASSKGRVSYEQYF